The 3 T cell receptor beta chains in this list originate from one sample, sequenced in a study of identical twins. TCRdb fed the 5' RACE reads into MiXCR, producing one record per CDR3 protein. This table has over 250,000 distinct CDR3 sequences, 8% to 9.5% appearing once. The same specimen was also included in a second study, on yellow fever vaccine responses in identical twins.

Sequenced: CD8+ T cells sorted from blood. The receptors stem from a woman under 30 in good health.

This sequence joins TRBV28 and TRBJ1-4; 7 nucleotides align to TRBD1. Germline V lookup: CDR1 MDHEN, CDR2 SYDVKM. The CDR3 extends over 15 amino acids. The junction had 4 bases not matched to a gene; V was cut back by 2 bases and J by 4 bases. The CDR3: CASSLDRVYNEKLFF. CDR3 DNA sequence: TGTGCCAGCAGTTTAGACAGGGTCTATAATGAAAAACTGTTTTTT.

The chain employs TRBV10-3 and TRBJ2-7; perhaps TRBD2 as D (7 bases). In germline, CDR1 is ENHRY, CDR2 SYGVKD. The CDR3 has 15 residues. V dropped 9 bases and J dropped 3 bases, with 21 bases sitting between them. The DNA for the CDR3 is TGTGCCATTAGGGGGGGACTTTCGTCCTTCTACGAGCAGTACTTC. This sequence encodes CAIRGGLSSFYEQYF.

A note on this clonotype: A read error is possible here, since a much larger clone lies one base away. The chain carries TRBV6-5 and TRBJ2-7, with 14 positions matching TRBD2. The CDR3 length is 15 residues. Per germline, CDR1 MNHEY and CDR2 SVGAGI. Trimming took 4 bases from V and 3 from J; bases not matched to a gene: 2. The CDR3 is CASSSGTSGGYEQYF. CDR3 sequence (DNA): TGTGCCAGCAGTTCCGGGACTAGCGGGGGCTACGAGCAGTACTTC.